This TCR beta chain was recorded in a study of T cell repertoires in cytomegalovirus infection. Looking at the study overall: Selected CMV epitopes included recently identified HLA-C-restricted ones as well as well-studied HLA-B-restricted ones. CMV infection plus the matching HLA type was flagged by public TCR beta signatures.

Trimming at V came to 7 bases and at J to 0 bases, leaving 3 bases not matched to a gene. This CDR3 is 15 amino acids long. CDR1 and CDR2 (germline): MNHNY, SVGAGI (reference sequence). General observations from the study: Of the TCR beta families, the public ones yielded a cumulative frequency that identified carriers of CMV plus the relevant HLA.

In TCRdb, the reads were re-called with MiXCR into one record per CDR3 protein. The sample lists 30,000 to 40,000 distinct CDR3 sequences, about 48% occurring once. About this clonotype itself: Antigen specificity is unknown.

This clonotype was obtained from a human donor in good health (CMV status not recorded). Some clones in this sample may be carry-over from other donors' samples. Specimen: CD8+ T cells from cultured PBMCs, collected from culture after CMV antigen stimulation. The rearrangement joins TRBV6-6 to TRBJ1-6; 7 bases are a match to TRBD1. The CDR3 DNA is TGTGCCAGCATAAACAGGGGCTCCTATAATTCACCCCTCCACTTT. This encodes CASINRGSYNSPLHF.